This T cell receptor beta chain appears in the sequencing data of a study of blood T cell repertoires in COVID-19. Study in general: COVID-19 samples from acute and convalescent phases originated in the United States, Italy and Spain. The analysed material was cDNA or gDNA that came from T cells, B-cell-depleted T cells, or PBMCs.

How the authors handled the data: The assay estimated nucleated cells by amplifying reference gene primers. Here immunoSEQ multiplex PCR was the method, and the copy in TCRdb shows in-frame clones only, minus some. D and trimming were read from the DNA, whereas the V and J calls and clone size are those reported in that table. Of tens of thousands of clones listed, around 85% were seen once; the top ten hold approximately 15%. The specimen sequenced was peripheral blood. This clonotype originated in a woman aged 70-85 years with acute or convalescent COVID-19.

The CDR3 loop reads CASAHGTGGSGANVLTF. CDR3 coding DNA: TGTGCCAGCGCCCACGGGACAGGGGGTTCTGGGGCCAACGTCCTGACTTTC. The chain uses TRBV27 and TRBJ2-6, with 11 bases identical to TRBD1. Germline values: CDR1 MNHEY, CDR2 SMNVEV (reference sequence). V gave up 8 bases and J gave up 1 base; unmatched junction bases: 7. CDR3 size: 17 residues.